The 17 T cell receptor beta chains reported below all come from one sample, sequenced in a study of yellow fever vaccine responses in identical twins. TCRdb re-analysed the RT-PCR reads in MiXCR, keeping a single row per CDR3 protein. The data show 6,000 or so distinct CDR3 sequences, with approximately 80% seen just once and more than 2% held by the top ten. The starting material was T cells from blood (PBMCs), unsorted or a sorted subset (not recorded which), obtained before or after yellow fever vaccination (not recorded which). The source is a woman aged 18-29 years who received the yellow fever vaccine.

The chain couples TRBV7-6 to TRBJ1-1; D gene uncertain. Germline CDR1 reads SGHVS; CDR2 reads FNYEAQ. The CDR3 length is 13 residues. V lost 2 bases to trimming and J lost 1 base, with 5 bases between them. The chain's CDR3 is CASSLSKNTEAFF. Here the CDR3 DNA reads TGTGCCAGCAGCTTAAGTAAGAACACTGAAGCTTTCTTT. Drawing the rest from reference TRBV7-6 and TRBJ1-1, the complete variable domain is GAGVSQSPRYKVTKRGQDVALRCDPISGHVSLYWYRQALGQGPEFLTYFNYEAQQDKSGLPNDRFSAERPEGSISTLTIQRTEQRDSAMYRCASSLSKNTEAFFGQGTRLTVV.

The chain recombines TRBV5-6 with TRBJ2-3; tentative D call: TRBD2 (6 bases). Germline V gives CDR1 SGHDT, CDR2 YYEEEE. Trimming took 0 bases from V and 11 from J, leaving 7 bases between them. CDR3 size: 11 residues. The CDR3 coding sequence is TGTGCCAGCAGCTTGGCGGGGGAGCAGTATTTT. Translating it yields CASSLAGEQYF.

The chain joins TRBV19 to TRBJ2-5; D remains unclear. Trimming stripped 3 bases from V and 5 bases from J, with 10 bases between. The CDR3 sequence is 13 residues long. In germline, CDR1 is LNHDA, CDR2 SQIVND (reference sequence). CDR3 in DNA: TGTGCCAGTAGTATTTTCCTGGGGGAGACCCAGTACTTC. This encodes CASSIFLGETQYF. Supplemented by reference TRBV19 and TRBJ2-5, the full variable domain reads DGGITQSPKYLFRKEGQNVTLSCEQNLNHDAMYWYRQDPGQGLRLIYYSQIVNDFQKGDIAEGYSVSREKKESFPLTVTSAQKNPTAFYLCASSIFLGETQYFGPGTRLLVL.

V usage is TRBV21-1 and J usage is TRBJ2-7; the table's TRBD2 call for D was not verified on the DNA. TRBV21-1 has pseudogene status. The CDR3 extends over 12 amino acids. CDR3 amino acids: CASSKNGGEQYF. DNA of the CDR3: TGTGCCAGCAGCAAAAATGGAGGCGAGCAGTACTTC.

The chain couples TRBV29-1 to TRBJ1-1, with D hard to call. Germline V gene lookup returns CDR1 SQVTM and CDR2 ANQGSEA. V lost 4 bases and J 0 bases, leaving 6 bases between the germline ends. The CDR3 runs 12 residues. This chain's CDR3 is CSVGYMNTEAFF. The CDR3 coding sequence is TGCAGCGTTGGCTACATGAACACTGAAGCTTTCTTT.

The table lists this clonotype with a count of one. This chain uses TRBV29-1 with TRBJ1-1; D gene ambiguous. The V gene lost 4 bases and the J gene lost 5 bases, with 8 bases spanning the gap. The germline V gene encodes CDR1 SQVTM and CDR2 ANQGSEA. The CDR3 consists of 11 residues. In DNA, the CDR3 is TGCAGCGTTGGAGTAGGGACTGAAGCTTTCTTT. This sequence encodes CSVGVGTEAFF.

V is TRBV20-1 and J is TRBJ2-7; perhaps TRBD2 as D (6 bases). The CDR3 has 13 amino acids. Germline CDR1 DFQATT, CDR2 SNEGSKA (reference sequence). V lost 3 bases to trimming and J lost 1 base, with 10 bases between them. The CDR3 protein is CSARTSDSYEQYF. CDR3 nucleotide sequence: TGCAGTGCTAGGACTAGTGATTCCTACGAGCAGTACTTC.

The V gene is TRBV12-3 or TRBV12-4, the J gene TRBJ1-3, with 7 positions matching TRBD1. V shed 3 bases, J shed 5 bases, and the junction held 13 bases outside the gene matches. This CDR3 is 17 amino acids long. In nucleotides, the CDR3 is TGTGCCAGCAGTTTGACGCTGATGGGGGACAGTCGAAACACCATATATTTT. This encodes CASSLTLMGDSRNTIYF.

The rearrangement uses TRBV28 and TRBJ2-5; 11 bases fit TRBD1. Looked up from germline, CDR1 is MDHEN and CDR2 is SYDVKM. J gave up 5 bases and V 5 bases, and 7 bases lay outside the gene matches. This CDR3 is built from 15 residues. The CDR3 reads CASSRGTGGGETQYF. The CDR3 coding sequence is TGTGCCAGCAGTCGAGGGACAGGGGGTGGGGAGACCCAGTACTTC.

The V gene is TRBV20-1, the J gene TRBJ1-1; D ambiguous. The CDR3 extends over 11 amino acids. The germline V gene encodes CDR1 DFQATT and CDR2 SNEGSKA (reference sequence). V lost 5 bases and J 7 bases, leaving 11 bases between the germline ends. CDR3 sequence reads: CSAQRSSEAFF. CDR3 nucleotides: TGCAGTGCTCAAAGGTCGAGTGAAGCTTTCTTT.

This chain joins TRBV29-1 and TRBJ1-2; 7 nucleotides line up with TRBD1. V lost 4 bases and J lost 5; bases outside the gene matches: 7. Germline V lookup: CDR1 SQVTM, CDR2 ANQGSEA. The CDR3 is 13 amino acids. The CDR3 coding sequence is TGCAGCGTTGCCCCACAGGGGTGGTATGGCTACACCTTC. Translating it yields CSVAPQGWYGYTF.

This chain links TRBV5-4 with TRBJ1-3; 9 positions agree with TRBD1. The CDR3 is 16 amino acids. Germline values: CDR1 SGHNT, CDR2 YYREEE (reference sequence). The V and J ends lost 0 bases and 2 bases, in that order; junction bases with no gene match: 3. In DNA, the CDR3 is TGTGCCAGCAGCTTGGCCCGGGACAGGGCTGGAAACACCATATATTTT. Its protein product is CASSLARDRAGNTIYF. Variable domain in full (rest from reference TRBV5-4 and TRBJ1-3): ETGVTQSPTHLIKTRGQQVTLRCSSQSGHNTVSWYQQALGQGPQFIFQYYREEENGRGNFPPRFSGLQFPNYSSELNVNALELDDSALYLCASSLARDRAGNTIYFGEGSWLTVV.

CDR3: CASSPQRTVNTEAFF. The CDR3 coding sequence is TGTGCCAGCTCACCACAGAGGACGGTGAACACTGAAGCTTTCTTT. The chain combines TRBV18 with TRBJ1-1; D gene ambiguous. The V gene's germline CDR1 is KGHSH and CDR2 LQKENI. The CDR3 runs 15 residues. V lost 1 base and J lost 0, with 9 bases in between. Filled out from reference TRBV18 and TRBJ1-1, the complete variable domain reads NAGVMQNPRHLVRRRGQEARLRCSPMKGHSHVYWYRQLPEEGLKFMVYLQKENIIDESGMPKERFSAEFPKEGPSILRIQQVVRGDSAAYFCASSPQRTVNTEAFFGQGTRLTVV.

CDR3 in DNA: TGCAGTGCTAGAGATCCCGGCGGGGAGCTGTTTTTT. It encodes CSARDPGGELFF. V is TRBV20-1 and J is TRBJ2-2; D call uncertain. The CDR3 loop spans 12 amino acids. The germline V gene has CDR1 DFQATT and CDR2 SNEGSKA (reference sequence). With 0 bases removed from V and 7 bases from J, the gap between germline ends came to 6 bases.

CDR3 nucleotides: TGTGCCAGCAGTTCCCGAATCAGCAATCAGCCCCAGCATTTT. This encodes CASSSRISNQPQHF. The chain combines TRBV27 with TRBJ1-5; D ambiguous. Trimming cost V 4 bases and J 1 base, with 8 bases left between them. This CDR3 has 14 residues. Germline V lookup: CDR1 MNHEY, CDR2 SMNVEV (reference sequence).

The V and J genes are TRBV14 and TRBJ1-6, with D perhaps TRBD1 (6 bases). Trimming cost V 3 bases and J 7 bases, with 13 bases left between them. The CDR3 is made up of 15 amino acids. Germline CDR1 reads SGHDN; CDR2 reads FVKESK. The CDR3 reads CASSQLDRTNSPLHF. The CDR3 nucleotides are TGTGCCAGCAGCCAGCTTGACAGGACAAATTCACCCCTCCACTTT.

The chain is built from TRBV29-1 and TRBJ1-6; tentative D call: TRBD1 (6 bases). V gave up 4 bases and J gave up 7 bases, with 11 bases separating them. Germline V gives CDR1 SQVTM, CDR2 ANQGSEA. The CDR3 length is 13 residues. CDR3 in DNA: TGCAGCGTTGCGCGGGACACAAATTCACCCCTCCACTTT. This codes for CSVARDTNSPLHF.